The 19 T cell receptor beta chains given below trace back to one sample, sequenced in a study of OX40 agonist ivuxolimab in advanced cancers. Data came from immunoSEQ multiplex PCR; TCRdb stores just in-frame clones and leaves some out. The sample lists about 68,000 clones; 83% were seen once. The sequencing used CD4+ or CD8+ T cells sorted from blood, collected in a trial of the OX40 agonist ivuxolimab. The receptor source for this set is an adult with an advanced solid tumor such as melanoma, head and neck, liver or kidney cancer.

J is TRBJ2-6 and V is TRBV19; no definite D call. The CDR3 runs 13 residues. CDR1 and CDR2 from the germline V gene are LNHDA and SQIVND (reference sequence). V shed 8 bases and J shed 3 bases, with 8 bases lying between them. This CDR3 is CASSLNGANVLTF. DNA for the CDR3: TGTGCCAGTTCTTTAAATGGGGCCAACGTCCTGACTTTC.

This sequence joins TRBV6-1 and TRBJ1-6; no definite D call. CDR1 and CDR2 (germline): MNHNS, SASEGT. V lost 10 bases and J lost 10, with 11 bases in between. This CDR3 comprises 11 residues. CDR3 bases: TGTGCCACCAGAAGTTCATCACCCCTCCACTTT. Its protein product is CATRSSSPLHF.

The chain is built from TRBV18 and TRBJ1-1; D remains ambiguous. The germline V and J ends were trimmed by 6 bases and 1 base, with 12 bases remaining between them. Germline-derived CDR1 and CDR2 are KGHSH and LQKENI. The CDR3 sequence is 14 residues long. CDR3 loop: CASSPTGQNTEAFF. CDR3 in DNA: TGTGCCAGCTCCCCGACCGGCCAGAACACTGAAGCTTTCTTT.

V is TRBV5-6 and J is TRBJ1-1, with 8 bases fitting TRBD1. The trim removed 4 bases at V and 4 bases at J, leaving 9 bases unmatched. The CDR3 totals 15 residues. The germline gives CDR1 SGHDT, CDR2 YYEEEE. In DNA form, the CDR3 reads TGTGCCAGCAGCATGCCGGGACAGGAGATCACTGAAGCTTTCTTT. Its translation is CASSMPGQEITEAFF.

The CDR3 DNA is TGTGCCAGTAGTATGGTCTCTGCCGGAGAAGAGACCCAGTACTTC. Translated, it gives CASSMVSAGEETQYF. V is TRBV19 and J is TRBJ2-5; D is ambiguous. V lost 3 bases, J lost 3 bases, and 14 bases lay in between. Germline V gives CDR1 LNHDA, CDR2 SQIVND (reference sequence). The CDR3 length is 15 residues.

A few counts support this clone. The V and J genes are TRBV14 and TRBJ2-3, with D possibly being TRBD1 (5 bases). The CDR3 loop spans 13 amino acids. CDR1 is SGHDN and CDR2 is FVKESK in the germline V gene. V gave up 6 bases and J gave up 2 bases, with 9 bases separating them. The CDR3 spells CASRGRFTDTQYF. In DNA, the CDR3 is TGTGCCAGCAGGGGGCGCTTCACAGATACGCAGTATTTT.

The rearrangement links TRBV6-1 to TRBJ2-4; possible D gene TRBD2, 5 bases. The germline V gene encodes CDR1 MNHNS and CDR2 SASEGT. CDR3 length equals 15 residues. Trimming cost V 3 bases and J 6 bases, with 15 bases left between them. The CDR3 spells CASSEERTLRNIQYF. In nucleotides, the CDR3 is TGTGCCAGCAGTGAGGAACGGACTCTTAGAAACATTCAGTACTTC.

This rearrangement joins TRBV4-1 to TRBJ2-2, with 9 bases identical to TRBD1. V shed 4 bases and J 6 bases; nucleotides not matched to a gene: 0. Germline CDR1 MGHRA, CDR2 YSYEKL. The CDR3 spans 13 residues. The DNA of the CDR3 is TGCGCCAGCAGCCGACAGGGGGCCGGGGAGCTGTTTTTT. This sequence encodes CASSRQGAGELFF.

The chain links TRBV15 to TRBJ2-2; a possible D gene is TRBD1 (6 bases). This CDR3 is built from 13 residues. Germline loops: CDR1 LNHNV, CDR2 YYDKDF (reference sequence). Deletions cut 0 bases from V and 15 bases from J, with 14 bases between. CDR3 sequence reads: CATSRDFTGMVFF. The CDR3 DNA reads TGTGCCACCAGCAGAGATTTCACAGGGATGGTGTTTTTT.

This clone was seen once. The chain joins TRBV7-2 to TRBJ1-1, with D perhaps matching TRBD1 (6 bases). Between the trimmed V and J ends, which lost 2 bases and 3 bases, there was a span of 10 bases. The CDR3 length is 14 residues. Germline CDR1 and CDR2: SGHTA and FQGNSA. CDR3 sequence (DNA): TGTGCCAGCAGCTTATACAGGGTCGACACTGAAGCTTTCTTT. This gives the protein CASSLYRVDTEAFF.

This chain uses TRBV5-4 with TRBJ1-6; 9 bases are a match to TRBD1. Germline CDR1 is SGHNT and CDR2 is YYREEE (reference sequence). Trimming removed 3 bases from V and 7 bases from J; junction bases left unmatched: 2. There are 14 residues in the CDR3. The CDR3, as DNA: TGTGCCAGCAGCTACGGACAGGGGAATTCACCCCTCCACTTT. The encoded protein is CASSYGQGNSPLHF.

This CDR3 is CASSLGQGDQPQHF. The CDR3 DNA reads TGTGCCAGCAGCTTGGGACAGGGGGATCAGCCCCAGCATTTT. V usage is TRBV5-8 and J usage is TRBJ1-5; TRBD1 matches at 9 bases. J was trimmed by 5 bases and V by 0 bases; bases with no gene match: 0. This CDR3 is 14 amino acids long. CDR1 and CDR2 (germline): SGHTS, YDEGEE.

This chain uses TRBV5-6 with TRBJ2-2; 10 positions match TRBD1. The CDR3 has 15 residues. V was pared by 4 bases and J by 7 bases, with 7 bases of the junction left unmatched. CDR1 is SGHDT and CDR2 is YYEEEE in the germline V gene. The CDR3 region has the DNA TGTGCCAGCAGCCAGGACAGGGGGAATAACGGGGAGCTGTTTTTT. This gives the protein CASSQDRGNNGELFF.

The table lists this clone with a few counts. The chain links TRBV6-1 to TRBJ1-2, with 12 bases fitting TRBD1. Germline V gene data show CDR1 as MNHNS and CDR2 as SASEGT. The CDR3 runs to 18 residues. V shed 2 bases and J 9 bases; nucleotides not matched to a gene: 16. The CDR3 nucleotides read TGTGCCAGCAGTGAACCGGGACAGGGGGCGATGTCCGCCAATCGCTACACCTTC. Protein: CASSEPGQGAMSANRYTF.

The rearrangement links TRBV10-2 to TRBJ2-7, with TRBD2 matching over 8 bases. The CDR3 consists of 15 residues. Germline CDR1 and CDR2: WSHSY and SAAADI. With 2 bases clipped from V and 3 bases from J, the junction kept 6 bases outside the gene matches. The CDR3 DNA reads TGCGCCAGCAGTGAGCCGGGGACTAGTCTCTACGAGCAGTACTTC. Translated: CASSEPGTSLYEQYF.

The V and J genes are TRBV30 and TRBJ1-3, with D maybe TRBD1 (6 bases). Deletions cut 0 bases from V and 4 bases from J, with 7 bases between. Germline-derived CDR1 and CDR2 are GTSNPN and SVGIG (reference sequence). The CDR3 length is 13 residues. The CDR3 bases are TGTGCCTGGAGTGTGGGGGGCGGAAACACCATATATTTT. Its protein product is CAWSVGGGNTIYF.

The rearrangement links TRBV6-1 to TRBJ2-4, with TRBD1 matching over 10 bases. The germline V gene encodes CDR1 MNHNS and CDR2 SASEGT. This CDR3 has 16 amino acids. Trimming removed 4 bases from V and 1 base from J; junction bases left unmatched: 4. CDR3 sequence reads: CASSVTGGLAKNIQYF. CDR3 nucleotides: TGTGCCAGCAGTGTGACAGGGGGCCTGGCCAAAAACATTCAGTACTTC.

The V call is TRBV15, the J call TRBJ2-1; TRBD2 matches at 12 bases. Germline V gene data show CDR1 as LNHNV and CDR2 as YYDKDF (reference sequence). J gave up 5 bases and V 4 bases, and 15 bases lay outside the gene matches. This CDR3 contains 19 residues. CDR3 in amino acids: CATSTPSGGAIPYDNEQFF. As DNA, the CDR3 is TGTGCCACCAGCACGCCTAGCGGGGGGGCCATTCCGTACGACAATGAGCAGTTCTTC. The complete variable domain, with remaining parts taken from reference TRBV15 and TRBJ2-1, reads DAMVIQNPRYQVTQFGKPVTLSCSQTLNHNVMYWYQQKSSQAPKLLFHYYDKDFNNEADTPDNFQSRRPNTSFCFLDIRSPGLGDTAMYLCATSTPSGGAIPYDNEQFFGPGTRLTVL.

V gene TRBV9 combines with J gene TRBJ2-4; 10 bases align to TRBD1. CDR3 length: 17 residues. V trimming: 4 bases; J trimming: 8 bases; junction bases outside the gene matches: 15. Germline V gives CDR1 SGDLS, CDR2 YYNGEE. The CDR3 sequence: CASSSRAGTGVADIQYF. As DNA, the CDR3 is TGTGCCAGCAGCTCCAGAGCCGGGACAGGGGTCGCGGACATTCAGTACTTC.